Sequencing of this T cell receptor beta chain was carried out in a study of blood T cell repertoires in COVID-19. Assay: immunoSEQ multiplex PCR; the TCRdb copy retains only in-frame clones and omits some. Found here are 150,000 to 170,000 clones, around 84% of them singletons; the top ten hold 7.3%. Trimming removed 0 bases from V and 4 bases from J; junction bases left unmatched: 4. Germline CDR1 reads SGHRS; CDR2 reads YFSETQ. The CDR3 loop spans 15 amino acids. Participant-given clinical history determined each cohort assignment. Two consecutive negative NP/OP PCR tests, clearance, or resolved symptoms defined Cohort 3 recovery.

The specimen was PBMCs or T cells enriched from blood (not recorded which). The chain is built from TRBV5-1 and TRBJ2-7, with TRBD1 matching 10 bases. The clonotype comes from a man aged 50 or older who had recovered from COVID-19. This CDR3 is CASSLDGQGVYEQYF. CDR3 in DNA: TGCGCCAGCAGCTTGGACGGACAGGGGGTATACGAGCAGTACTTC.